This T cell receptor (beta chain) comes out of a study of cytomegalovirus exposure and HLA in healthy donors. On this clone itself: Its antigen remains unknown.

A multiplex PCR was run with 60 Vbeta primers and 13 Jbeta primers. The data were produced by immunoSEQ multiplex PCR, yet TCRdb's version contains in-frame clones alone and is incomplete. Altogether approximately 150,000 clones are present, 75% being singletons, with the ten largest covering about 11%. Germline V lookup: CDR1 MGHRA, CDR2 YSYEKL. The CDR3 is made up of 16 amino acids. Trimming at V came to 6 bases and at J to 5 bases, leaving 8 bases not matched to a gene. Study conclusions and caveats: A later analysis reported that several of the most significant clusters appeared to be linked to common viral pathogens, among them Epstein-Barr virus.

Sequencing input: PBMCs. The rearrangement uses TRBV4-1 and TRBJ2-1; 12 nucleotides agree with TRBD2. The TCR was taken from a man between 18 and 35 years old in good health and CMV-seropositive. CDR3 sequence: CASRSGLAGMNNEQFF. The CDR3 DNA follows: TGCGCCAGCAGATCTGGACTAGCGGGAATGAACAATGAGCAGTTCTTC.